A single T cell receptor beta chain is shown here with its context. The germline V and J ends were trimmed by 7 bases and 0 bases, with 17 bases remaining between them. Germline V gives CDR1 SGHDT, CDR2 YYEEEE. There are 15 residues in the CDR3. The data belong to a study of neoadjuvant anti-PD-1 for oral cavity cancer. Described time point: after neoadjuvant nivolumab, at surgical resection. Patients had HPV-negative, locally advanced oral cavity squamous cell carcinoma. Blood cells were analyzed directly, without culture or expansion. Some clones are missing from TCRdb's copy, which holds only in-frame ones; the method was immunoSEQ multiplex PCR. The sample comprises 14,000 or so clones, around three quarters of which are singletons, and roughly 2.3% rests with the top ten.

J is TRBJ2-7 and V is TRBV5-6, with D maybe TRBD1 (5 bases). The sample in question was PBMCs, obtained after nivolumab (anti-PD-1) treatment. The TCR sequence derives from a person between 40 and 85 years old with oral cavity squamous cell carcinoma. The CDR3 DNA is TGTGCCAGCGCAACAACGACAGCTAACTCCTACGAGCAGTACTTC. Translation gives CASATTTANSYEQYF.